Detailed here is one T cell receptor beta chain. The table lists this clonotype with a few counts. Its antigen is not yet known. No qualities accompany the bases; no much larger clone lies one base away. V ends up 0 bases short and J 1 base short, with an unmatched junction base count of 6. The CDR1 and CDR2 encoded by the germline V gene (reference sequence) are MNHEY and SMNVEV. The CDR3 runs 16 residues from the cysteine to the phenylalanine. Left in the record is the CDR3 DNA by itself, 48 bases read in frame from the first base. Sequenced on an Illumina HiSeq 2500. Quantitative 5'-RACE with molecular barcodes was used to prepare TCR beta libraries. The published analysis was carried out like this. Disease-linked TCR variants were identified with a new computational method built on a probabilistic model of VDJ rearrangement. TCRdb reprocessing: public reads trimmed at Q25 with fastp, clones called with MiXCR, in-frame beta chains kept. Rows with a matching CDR3 protein are joined into one entry that keeps the most common DNA and genes. The V and J calls, along with clone size, are taken from TCRdb and not from the paper's own processing. The sample table holds 150,000 to 250,000 distinct CDR3 sequences, of which roughly 13% were seen once. The ten largest account for about 15% of the sample.

This sample was taken from a study of CD8 T cells in ankylosing spondylitis (dated by TCRdb to 2016 to 2017). Context from the whole study: T cell receptor beta repertoires were profiled in healthy donors and ankylosing spondylitis patients so that disease-linked TCR variants could be found. Samples of peripheral blood were taken, and for ankylosing spondylitis patients, synovial fluid was collected as well. The whole study cohort included some 100 healthy donors and 25 ankylosing spondylitis patients.

The study at large found these results: Blood from ankylosing spondylitis patients appeared to be characterized by a TCR beta motif composed of eight or nine highly homologous amino acid variants. Some motif variants were previously reported in synovial fluid and blood of reactive arthritis patients, suggesting common disease-initiation mechanisms. In peripheral blood, the disease-linked clones were found at relatively low frequencies and had a CD8+ phenotype. Significant enrichment of the disease-linked clones was reported in matched synovial fluid samples from ankylosing spondylitis patients.

The TCR originated in a male donor with ankylosing spondylitis or in good health (not recorded which). In this chain, TRBV27 is recombined with TRBJ2-7; 7 central bases correspond to TRBD1. Source material: blood, either unsorted or a sorted T cell fraction (not recorded which). The DNA sequence follows: TGTGCCAGCAGTTTATCCCTGGGACAGACATCCTACGAGCAGTACTTC. Translated, this is CASSLSLGQTSYEQYF.